The 32 T cell receptor beta chains below all came from one sample that was sequenced in a study of regulatory T cells in long-lasting Graves disease. Relying on iRepertoire HTBI primers and Arm-PCR of CDR3 regions, the team built TCR beta libraries. TCRdb reprocessed the multiplex PCR reads with MiXCR, giving one entry per CDR3 protein. The sample includes about 660,000 distinct CDR3 sequences, around 30% of them seen just once. Time point denoted: persistent/refractory GD, antithyroid drugs over 5 years with positive TRAb. With RNA extracted from PBMCs as input, the TCR library was made. The sample consisted of peripheral blood mononuclear cells (PBMCs), taken when the disease was refractory, from a patient treated with antithyroid drugs. Receptors originate from a female donor with Graves disease.

A few counts support this clonotype. This chain joins TRBV7-6 and TRBJ1-1; no reliable D call. Trimming stripped 1 base from V and 8 bases from J, with 11 bases between. This CDR3 is 13 amino acids long. Germline V gives CDR1 SGHVS, CDR2 FNYEAQ. This chain's CDR3 is CASSLEQSVEAFF. Here the CDR3 DNA reads TGTGCCAGCAGCTTAGAGCAAAGTGTGGAAGCTTTCTTT.

This clonotype occurred many times. The chain employs TRBV6-1 and TRBJ2-5; 8 positions match TRBD2. CDR3 length: 15 residues. The V segment lost 6 bases and the J segment 5 bases; nucleotides outside the gene matches: 11. Germline V lookup: CDR1 MNHNS, CDR2 SASEGT. The CDR3 coding sequence is TGTGCCAGCAGGGACCTGACTAGCGATATGGAGACCCAGTACTTC. This sequence encodes CASRDLTSDMETQYF.

The chain combines TRBV2 with TRBJ1-2, with 8 bases identical to TRBD1. The CDR3 is 12 residues long. The germline V gene has CDR1 SNHLY and CDR2 FYNNEI. Germline trimming cut 5 bases from V and 8 bases from J; bases unmatched to any gene: 4. CDR3 amino acids: CASSPRGHGYTF. CDR3 bases: TGTGCCAGCAGTCCCAGGGGGCACGGCTACACCTTC.

About this clonotype itself: The junction departs from the called germline gene at one end, perhaps through a read error. The V gene is TRBV9, the J gene TRBJ2-3; D not resolved. CDR3 size: 12 residues. Germline CDR1 SGDLS, CDR2 YYNGEE. The CDR3 loop is CTSSVGRDTQYF. The CDR3 DNA is TGTACCAGCAGCGTAGGAAGAGATACGCAGTATTTT.

The rearrangement links TRBV19 to TRBJ1-2, with D perhaps matching TRBD1 (5 bases). Germline V gene sequence: CDR1 LNHDA, CDR2 SQIVND (reference sequence). Trimming cost V 8 bases and J 4 bases, with 8 bases left between them. This CDR3 is built from 11 residues. The CDR3 region is CASLDSYGYTF. As DNA, the CDR3 is TGTGCCAGTCTAGACAGCTATGGCTACACCTTC.

A few counts support this clonotype. The chain has TRBV27 and TRBJ1-2, with unresolved D. Between the trimmed V and J ends, which lost 4 bases and 4 bases, there was a span of 7 bases. CDR3 length equals 12 residues. The germline gives CDR1 MNHEY, CDR2 SMNVEV (reference sequence). CDR3 loop: CASSWKGYGYTF. The CDR3 DNA follows: TGTGCCAGCAGTTGGAAGGGCTATGGCTACACCTTC.

This clonotype was observed a few times. The J gene is TRBJ1-1, the V gene TRBV6-1; D is unresolved. V lost 6 bases and J lost 1, with 9 bases in between. CDR1 and CDR2 from the germline V gene are MNHNS and SASEGT. The CDR3 totals 13 residues. In nucleotides, the CDR3 is TGTGCCAGCAGCAGACGAGCGAACACTGAAGCTTTCTTT. Its protein is CASSRRANTEAFF.

The V gene is TRBV29-1, the J gene TRBJ1-2; 10 nucleotides match TRBD1. CDR3 length: 12 residues. The germline V gene encodes CDR1 SQVTM and CDR2 ANQGSEA. V lost 7 bases, J lost 8 bases, and 7 bases stayed unmatched. The CDR3 loop is CSDRTGGLGYTF. As DNA, the CDR3 is TGCAGCGACCGGACAGGGGGTTTAGGCTACACCTTC.

This clonotype was seen more than once but under ten times. V and J are TRBV19 and TRBJ1-1; D not resolved. The CDR3 is 13 residues long. Germline V gene data show CDR1 as LNHDA and CDR2 as SQIVND (reference sequence). The V and J ends lost 7 bases and 9 bases respectively, with 18 bases between them. The CDR3 DNA reads TGTGCCAGTAAGATTCCCCGAACAAGGCAAGCTTTCTTT. It yields the protein CASKIPRTRQAFF.

This clonotype was seen at least ten times. The rearrangement links TRBV12-3 or TRBV12-4 to TRBJ2-5; the match to TRBD2 covers 7 bases. The J segment lost 4 bases and the V segment lost 4 bases, leaving 6 bases of the junction unmatched. The CDR3 covers 14 residues. Here the CDR3 DNA reads TGTGCCAGCAGTTATTCACGGGGGGTAGAGACCCAGTACTTC. Translated, it gives CASSYSRGVETQYF.

This clonotype appeared a few times. V gene TRBV6-5 combines with J gene TRBJ1-1; D uncertain. This CDR3 region has 13 residues. V lost 0 bases to trimming and J lost 5 bases, with 7 bases between them. Germline assignment: CDR1 MNHEY and CDR2 SVGAGI. The CDR3 is CASSYSYITEAFF. For the CDR3, the DNA is TGTGCCAGCAGTTACTCGTATATTACTGAAGCTTTCTTT.

The chain employs TRBV19 and TRBJ1-2, with D maybe TRBD1 (5 bases). V was pared by 7 bases and J by 4 bases, with 16 bases between. The germline CDR1 and CDR2 sequences are LNHDA and SQIVND (reference sequence). CDR3 length equals 14 residues. CDR3 bases: TGTGCCAGTACTGCAGGGTTGCTATTCTATGGCTACACCTTC. Its translation: CASTAGLLFYGYTF.

This chain joins TRBV7-2 and TRBJ1-3, with TRBD1 as a possible D gene (6 bases). The V end lost 0 bases, the J end lost 5 bases, and 17 bases lay between the germline ends. Germline assignment: CDR1 SGHTA and CDR2 FQGNSA. The CDR3 runs to 17 residues. Here the CDR3 DNA reads TGTGCCAGCAGCTTAGCGCTGAGGGGACAAGGGAGAAACACCATATATTTT. It yields the protein CASSLALRGQGRNTIYF.

This clonotype was found many times. This chain connects TRBV11-2 to TRBJ1-1; D unresolved. The CDR3 is made up of 13 amino acids. Germline V lookup: CDR1 SGHAT, CDR2 FQNNGV. Trimming stripped 3 bases from V and 1 base from J, with 6 bases between. The CDR3 DNA reads TGTGCCAGCAGCTTGGAGTGGAACACTGAAGCTTTCTTT. Translation: CASSLEWNTEAFF.

This clonotype was recorded at least ten times. The chain combines TRBV3-1 with TRBJ1-2, with a tentative D call TRBD1 (5 bases). The CDR3 has 13 residues. The germline V gene has CDR1 LGHDT and CDR2 YNNKEL (reference sequence). Trimming took off 3 bases at V and 3 bases at J, with 8 bases between the two ends. CDR3 amino acids: CASSHRGDYGYTF. In DNA, the CDR3 is TGTGCCAGCAGCCACCGGGGGGACTATGGCTACACCTTC.

The V call is TRBV6-5, the J call TRBJ1-2; 9 nucleotides match TRBD1. CDR3 length: 14 residues. J lost 7 bases, V lost 0 bases, and 3 bases had no gene match. CDR1 MNHEY and CDR2 SVGAGI come from the germline V gene. The CDR3 is CASSYSGTGSGYTF. In nucleotides, the CDR3 is TGTGCCAGCAGTTACTCAGGGACAGGGTCTGGCTACACCTTC.

This clonotype has just a few counts. The rearrangement links TRBV19 to TRBJ1-5; tentative D call: TRBD1 (5 bases). There are 15 residues in the CDR3. The germline V gene has CDR1 LNHDA and CDR2 SQIVND (reference sequence). Trimming left V 4 bases short and J 7 bases short, with 17 bases between. CDR3 protein: CASSTEGLRGQPQHF. CDR3 nucleotide sequence: TGTGCCAGTAGTACAGAGGGACTGCGGGGGCAGCCCCAGCATTTT.

Ten or more counts support this clonotype. The rearrangement joins TRBV6-1 to TRBJ1-2, with D tentatively TRBD1 (6 bases). The CDR3 is 15 amino acids. The germline V and J ends were trimmed by 2 bases and 0 bases, with 10 bases remaining between them. Germline V gene data show CDR1 as MNHNS and CDR2 as SASEGT. CDR3 region: CASSETRGANYGYTF. The CDR3 nucleotides read TGTGCCAGCAGTGAAACGAGGGGGGCTAACTATGGCTACACCTTC.

The V gene is TRBV5-1, the J gene TRBJ2-6, with 10 bases that match TRBD1. CDR1 and CDR2 (germline): SGHRS, YFSETQ. The ends lost 0 bases at V and 2 bases at J; junction bases unmatched: 8. This CDR3 is 19 amino acids long. In nucleotides, the CDR3 is TGCGCCAGCAGCTTGGGCCCCGGGACAGGGGTGGCTGGGGCCAACGTCCTGACTTTC. It specifies CASSLGPGTGVAGANVLTF.

J is TRBJ1-1 and V is TRBV12-3 or TRBV12-4; 12 nucleotides match TRBD1. The J segment lost 0 bases and the V segment lost 6 bases, leaving 5 bases of the junction unmatched. CDR3 size: 16 residues. The DNA for the CDR3 is TGTGCCAGCAGGGGACAGGGGGCTCACATGAACACTGAAGCTTTCTTT. Residues: CASRGQGAHMNTEAFF.

The V and J genes are TRBV6-2 or TRBV6-3 and TRBJ1-2, with TRBD1 matching over 8 bases. Unmatched junction bases numbered 8, after V lost 0 bases and J lost 8 bases. The CDR3 has 15 residues. CDR1 is MNHEY and CDR2 is SVGEGT in the germline V gene. CDR3 nucleotides: TGTGCCAGCAGTTACTCGGCAGGGGGCTTCCGAGGCTACACCTTC. This gives the protein CASSYSAGGFRGYTF.

Remarks on this clonotype: At one boundary the junction diverges from the germline segment, which might be a read error. V and J are TRBV6-1 and TRBJ2-3; possible D gene TRBD1, 5 bases. This CDR3 has 16 residues. The germline gives CDR1 MNHNS, CDR2 SASEGT. The CDR3: CASSKAQRGTTDTQYF. The CDR3 nucleotides are TGTGCCAGCAGTAAAGCGCAAAGGGGTACCACAGATACGCAGTATTTT.

The chain links TRBV7-9 to TRBJ2-1; D remains ambiguous. The CDR3 is 14 residues long. Per germline, CDR1 SEHNR and CDR2 FQNEAQ (reference sequence). V shed 2 bases and J shed 10 bases, with 15 bases lying between them. The CDR3 is CASSLFTSYNEQFF. CDR3 DNA sequence: TGTGCCAGCAGCTTATTCACCAGTTATAACGAGCAGTTCTTC.

The J gene is TRBJ1-5, the V gene TRBV29-1, with D perhaps matching TRBD1 (5 bases). V was clipped by 3 bases and J by 7 bases, with 13 bases between them. The CDR3 length is 13 residues. Germline V CDR1 and CDR2: SQVTM, ANQGSEA. The CDR3 here is CSVDSGAGQPQHF. The CDR3, as DNA: TGCAGCGTTGATTCCGGGGCTGGGCAGCCCCAGCATTTT.

This rearrangement joins TRBV2 to TRBJ2-1; D ambiguous. The CDR3 runs to 12 residues. V was shortened by 6 bases and J by 9 bases, with 12 bases between the two germline ends. Germline CDR1 and CDR2: SNHLY and FYNNEI. CDR3 sequence: CASSPLRGEQFF. CDR3 DNA sequence: TGTGCCAGCAGCCCTCTTCGAGGTGAGCAGTTCTTC.

Regarding this clonotype: Given a much more abundant clone one base away, this may be a read error. The chain links TRBV27 to TRBJ2-7; 10 bases agree with TRBD2. Germline V CDR1 and CDR2: MNHEY, SMNVEV (reference sequence). The J segment lost 3 bases and the V segment lost 6 bases, leaving 5 bases of the junction unmatched. The CDR3 extends over 14 amino acids. The CDR3 region is CASRVLAGNYEQYF. CDR3 nucleotides: TGTGCCAGCAGGGTACTAGCGGGGAACTACGAGCAGTACTTC.

This clonotype was seen more than once but under ten times. The chain combines TRBV7-3 with TRBJ1-1; D not resolved. CDR3 length: 13 amino acids. The V end was cut by 0 bases, the J end by 5 bases, with 7 bases between. CDR1 and CDR2 (germline): SGHTA, FQGTGA. Here the CDR3 reads CASSLTMRTEAFF. In DNA form, the CDR3 reads TGTGCCAGCAGCTTAACTATGCGGACTGAAGCTTTCTTT.

This chain links TRBV30 with TRBJ1-5; TRBD1 matches 9 bases. The V gene end was trimmed by 5 bases and the J gene end by 3 bases; junction bases not matched to a gene: 5. CDR3 length: 14 amino acids. Germline V gene sequence: CDR1 GTSNPN, CDR2 SVGIG (reference sequence). CDR3 sequence (DNA): TGTGCCTGGTCCCGGACAGGGGTCAATCAGCCCCAGCATTTT. This translates into CAWSRTGVNQPQHF.

CDR3 sequence reads: CASTTGPGEPQHF. The CDR3 DNA is TGTGCCAGCACGACAGGGCCTGGGGAGCCCCAGCATTTT. The rearrangement joins TRBV19 to TRBJ1-5, with TRBD1 matching 7 bases. CDR3 size: 13 residues. CDR1 and CDR2 from the germline V gene are LNHDA and SQIVND (reference sequence). Unmatched junction bases numbered 10, after V lost 9 bases and J lost 8 bases.

The V call is TRBV9, the J call TRBJ2-5; D is perhaps TRBD1 (5 bases). Germline values: CDR1 SGDLS, CDR2 YYNGEE. Deletions cut 0 bases from V and 1 base from J, with 13 bases between. The CDR3 is 16 amino acids. The CDR3, as DNA: TGTGCCAGCAGCGTAGAGGGGCGCCGGGCCCAAGAGACCCAGTACTTC. It is translated as CASSVEGRRAQETQYF.

The rearrangement joins TRBV11-2 to TRBJ2-1, with 10 nucleotides matching TRBD2. The germline V gene encodes CDR1 SGHAT and CDR2 FQNNGV. J was trimmed by 4 bases and V by 0 bases; bases with no gene match: 9. This CDR3 is 18 amino acids long. The CDR3 DNA reads TGTGCCAGCAGCTTAGATCGCGCTAGCGGGAGCCCTTACAATGAGCAGTTCTTC. It specifies CASSLDRASGSPYNEQFF.

A few counts support this clonotype. The gene calls are TRBV3-1 and TRBJ1-1, with unresolved D. The CDR3 covers 14 residues. Germline V gene sequence: CDR1 LGHDT, CDR2 YNNKEL (reference sequence). Between the trimmed V and J ends, which lost 3 bases and 3 bases, there was a span of 11 bases. Here the CDR3 DNA reads TGTGCCAGCAGCCATGGGTGGTTGGACACTGAAGCTTTCTTT. This encodes CASSHGWLDTEAFF.